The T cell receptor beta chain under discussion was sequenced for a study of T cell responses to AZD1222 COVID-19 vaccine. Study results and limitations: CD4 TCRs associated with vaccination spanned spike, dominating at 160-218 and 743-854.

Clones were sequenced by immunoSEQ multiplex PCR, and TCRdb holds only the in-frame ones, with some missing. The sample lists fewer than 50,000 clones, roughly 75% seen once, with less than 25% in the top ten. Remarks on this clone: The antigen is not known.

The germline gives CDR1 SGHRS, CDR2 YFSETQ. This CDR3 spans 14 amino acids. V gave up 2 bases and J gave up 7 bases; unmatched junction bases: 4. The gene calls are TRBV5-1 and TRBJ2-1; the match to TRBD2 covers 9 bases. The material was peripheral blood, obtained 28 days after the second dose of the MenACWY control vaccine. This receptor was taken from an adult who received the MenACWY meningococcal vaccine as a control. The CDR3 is CASSLVLAGNEQFF. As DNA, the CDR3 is TGCGCCAGCAGCTTAGTCCTAGCGGGAAATGAGCAGTTCTTC.